This T cell receptor beta chain stems from a study of T cell repertoires in cytomegalovirus infection. Study-level information: Recently identified HLA-C-restricted and well-studied HLA-B-restricted CMV epitopes were used. Both CMV infection and a matching HLA type were indicated by public TCR beta signatures. Findings and caveats of the study: Clonotype analysis showed dominance of the ex vivo response by HLA-C-restricted CMV-specific TCR beta clonotypes. The study identified carriers of CMV plus the relevant HLA from cumulative public TCR beta family frequency.

The CDR3 contains 11 residues. Germline V CDR1 and CDR2: SGDLS, YYNGEE. Trimming cost V 3 bases and J 10 bases, with 10 bases left between them. On this clonotype itself: The target antigen is unknown.

TCRdb independently ran MiXCR on the reads; one entry per CDR3 protein. This sample has about 160,000 distinct CDR3 sequences, with less than 25% found just once. This chain links TRBV9 with TRBJ1-1; TRBD1 might be the D (5 bases). The TCR sequence derives from a human donor in good health (CMV status not recorded). Some clones in this sample may be carry-over from other donors' samples. The sample was CD8+ T cells from cultured PBMCs, taken from culture after CMV antigen stimulation. As DNA, the CDR3 is TGTGCCAGCAGCGATGGAACAGGAGCTTTCTTT. Its translation is CASSDGTGAFF.